A selection of T cell receptor beta chains follows, all from one sample in a study of cytomegalovirus exposure and HLA in healthy donors. TCRdb's table, derived via immunoSEQ multiplex PCR, lists solely in-frame clones and lacks some. The sample holds 120,000 to 150,000 clones, 85% to 90% seen once. The sample consisted of PBMCs. These receptors all stem from a young woman in good health and CMV-seropositive. Both conserved end residues are part of each CDR3. A D gene is named only where the DNA matches it firmly. Some rows mark clone size as missing; the rest say once, few, many or name a class of expanded clone.

>NA|TRBJ2-1|TRBV6-5|NA
TGTGCCAGCAGTTACTCGACTAGCTACAATGAGCAGTTCTTC
CASSYSTSYNEQFF
>once|TRBJ2-7|TRBV7-6|NA
TGTGCCAGCAGCTTATCGGGTGACTACGAGCAGTACTTC
CASSLSGDYEQYF
>NA|TRBJ2-1|TRBV2|NA
TGTGCCAGCAGTGAAATGGCCCCATACAATGAGCAGTTCTTC
CASSEMAPYNEQFF
>NA|TRBJ2-1|TRBV27|NA
TGTGCCAGCAGTTCATCTTCCCCATACAATGAGCAGTTCTTC
CASSSSSPYNEQFF
>NA|TRBJ2-7|TRBV5-4|TRBD2
TGTGCCAGCAGTCGGGGGGGACTTAATTCCTACGAGCAGTACTTC
CASSRGGLNSYEQYF
>NA|TRBJ1-2|TRBV2|NA
TGTGCCAGCATACCCAACCGGGTTCGGGGCTACACCTTC
CASIPNRVRGYTF
>NA|TRBJ1-6|TRBV4-1|TRBD1
TGCGCCAGCAGCCGGGGACAGGGTAATTCACCCCTCCACTTT
CASSRGQGNSPLHF
>NA|TRBJ2-3|TRBV5-4|NA
TGTGCCAGCAGCACCCGGACTGTGACAGATACGCAGTATTTT
CASSTRTVTDTQYF
>NA|TRBJ1-5|TRBV7-8|NA
TGTGCCAGCAGCCGAACCGGAGGCGGTCGAGATAGCAATCAGCCCCAGCATTTT
CASSRTGGGRDSNQPQHF
>few|TRBJ2-7|TRBV7-3|TRBD1
TGTGCCAGCAGCGGGTGGACAGGGGGCCTCTCCTACGAGCAGTACTTC
CASSGWTGGLSYEQYF
>NA|TRBJ1-2|TRBV6-5|NA
TGTGCCAGCAGATACGAGGACAGACCTAACTATGGCTACACCTTC
CASRYEDRPNYGYTF
>NA|TRBJ1-5|TRBV7-2|NA
TGTGCCAGCAGCGGTAAGGGGGGGAGCGGAGAGCCCCAGCATTTT
CASSGKGGSGEPQHF
>few|TRBJ2-7|TRBV6-6|TRBD2
TGTGCCAGCAATAGCGGGAGGGCCTCCTACGAGCAGTACTTC
CASNSGRASYEQYF
>NA|TRBJ2-1|TRBV18|TRBD2
TGTGCCAGCTCACCAGTACTAGCGAGGAATGAGCAGTTCTTC
CASSPVLARNEQFF
>NA|TRBJ1-2|TRBV5-6|NA
TGTGCCAGCAGCTTGATGGGGCCCACCGGCTACACCTTC
CASSLMGPTGYTF
>NA|TRBJ2-5|TRBV5-6|NA
TGTGCCAGCAGCCCGGAGACAGCCGGGGGAACCCAGTACTTC
CASSPETAGGTQYF
>few|TRBJ1-6|TRBV19|NA
TGTGCCAGTAGTATAGAGGCAGGACCCCTCCACTTT
CASSIEAGPLHF
>NA|TRBJ2-5|TRBV18|NA
TGTGCCAGCTCTTTCGACAGACAAGAGACCCAGTACTTC
CASSFDRQETQYF
>NA|TRBJ1-2|TRBV5-8|NA
TGTGCCAGCAGCTTGGACAGGAACTATGGCTACACCTTC
CASSLDRNYGYTF
>NA|TRBJ2-1|TRBV29-1|TRBD1
TGCAGCGGTGATGACAGGGGGGAGCAGTTCTTC
CSGDDRGEQFF
>NA|TRBJ1-6|TRBV5-6|NA
TGTGCCAGCAGCTTTGGAGGGCGCAGGTTAGATAATTCACCCCTCCACTTT
CASSFGGRRLDNSPLHF
>NA|TRBJ2-5|TRBV4-2|NA
TGTGCCAGCAGCCGCGCCACGTTGAGGGACCAAGAGACCCAGTACTTC
CASSRATLRDQETQYF
>NA|TRBJ2-1|TRBV11-2|NA
TGTGCCAGCAGCTTAGCTCTGCGGGGAGGTGTCCATGAGCAGTTCTTC
CASSLALRGGVHEQFF
>NA|TRBJ2-2|TRBV7-3|NA
TGTGCCAGCAGCCTCTCCTACGGGGAGCTGTTTTTT
CASSLSYGELFF
>NA|TRBJ2-7|TRBV6-5|NA
TGTGCCAGCAGTTACTCGTTAAGGGGCCCCTACGAGCAGTACTTC
CASSYSLRGPYEQYF
>NA|TRBJ1-4|TRBV5-4|NA
TGTGCCAGCAGCTTGGGCGGGCCGACAAATGAAAAACTGTTTTTT
CASSLGGPTNEKLFF
>NA|TRBJ1-6|TRBV30|NA
TGTGCCTCCCCCCTGGAGGGGCAAAATTCACCCCTCCACTTT
CASPLEGQNSPLHF
>NA|TRBJ2-2|TRBV5-4|TRBD1
TGTGCCAGCAGCTTTGGGGGACAGGGGGCCCCCGGGGAGCTGTTTTTT
CASSFGGQGAPGELFF
>few|TRBJ2-3|TRBV5-1|TRBD2
TGCGCCAGCAGCTTCCTAGCGGAGAGCACAGATACGCAGTATTTT
CASSFLAESTDTQYF
>NA|TRBJ1-6|TRBV7-2|NA
TGTGCCAGCAGCTTAGCGGGCGGAGGAGCCACCTATAATTCACCCCTCCACTTT
CASSLAGGGATYNSPLHF
>once|TRBJ2-2|TRBV5-1|TRBD1
TGCGCCAGCAGCTGGACAGGGGGCAACACCGGGGAGCTGTTTTTT
CASSWTGGNTGELFF
>NA|TRBJ1-1|TRBV7-3|NA
TGTGCCAGCAGCAGGGACTGGAACACTGAAGCTTTCTTT
CASSRDWNTEAFF
>NA|TRBJ1-1|TRBV7-3|NA
TGTGCCAGCAGCTTAACCCCTCAAGGGGGAATTAACACTGAAGCTTTCTTT
CASSLTPQGGINTEAFF
>NA|TRBJ2-5|TRBV7-2|TRBD2
TGTGCCAGCAGCTTAGTTTTATTAGCGGGGATGGAGACCCAGTACTTC
CASSLVLLAGMETQYF
>NA|TRBJ2-1|TRBV2|TRBD2
TGTGCCAGCATCGACGGGAGGGCCAGGGATAATGAGCAGTTCTTC
CASIDGRARDNEQFF
>NA|TRBJ1-4|TRBV11-2|NA
TGTGCCAGCAGCTTAAGGTCGGGGATAGTTCGGGAAAAACTGTTTTTT
CASSLRSGIVREKLFF
>NA|TRBJ1-1|TRBV7-2|NA
TGTGCCAGCAGCTTGGGGCTCACAGGGAATGAAGCTTTCTTT
CASSLGLTGNEAFF
>NA|TRBJ2-7|TRBV7-9|TRBD1
TGTGCCAGCAGCCTTACGGACAGGCCCCCCTACGAGCAGTACTTC
CASSLTDRPPYEQYF
>NA|TRBJ2-2|TRBV7-8|NA
TGTGCCAGCAGCTTCCTGACAGGTTGGAACACCGGGGAGCTGTTTTTT
CASSFLTGWNTGELFF
>NA|TRBJ2-3|TRBV5-8|NA
TGTGCCAGCAGTCCCGACTGGAATACGCAGTATTTT
CASSPDWNTQYF
>NA|TRBJ2-3|TRBV10-2|TRBD2
TGCGCCAGCAGTGAGTTTAGCGGGAGGCGCGCAGATACGCAGTATTTT
CASSEFSGRRADTQYF
>NA|TRBJ2-1|TRBV11-3|NA
TGTGCCAGCAGCTTAGGCGGTGAGCAGTTCTTC
CASSLGGEQFF
>NA|TRBJ2-3|TRBV7-2|NA
TGTGCCAGCAGCCCCTTCGAGGGCACATATACGCAGTATTTT
CASSPFEGTYTQYF
>NA|TRBJ2-7|TRBV27|TRBD1
TGTGCCAGCAGTATAAGACAGGGGGCGGACGCCTACGAGCAGTACTTC
CASSIRQGADAYEQYF
>NA|TRBJ1-4|TRBV6-5|NA
TGTGCCAGCAGTTTAGGGAGAAGGGCAACTAATGAAAAACTGTTTTTT
CASSLGRRATNEKLFF
>NA|TRBJ1-1|TRBV19|NA
TGTGCCAGTTTCGCGGCCCCCCACGGGAACACTGAAGCTTTCTTT
CASFAAPHGNTEAFF
>NA|TRBJ2-5|TRBV5-5|NA
TGTGCCAGCAGCTTGGGCCCTAGGGCGGGACAAGAGACCCAGTACTTC
CASSLGPRAGQETQYF
>NA|TRBJ2-7|TRBV5-1|TRBD1
TGCGCCAGCAGCCCCACTGGACAGGGTTGGTCCTACGAGCAGTACTTC
CASSPTGQGWSYEQYF
>NA|TRBJ1-5|TRBV28|NA
TGTGCCAGCAGTTTAAGGGGTCTGGGGAACAGCCAGCCCCAGCATTTT
CASSLRGLGNSQPQHF
>NA|TRBJ1-5|TRBV19|NA
TGTGCCAGTAGTATCTCGCCGGACAGCTACAATCAGCCCCAGCATTTT
CASSISPDSYNQPQHF
>NA|TRBJ1-4|TRBV4-3|TRBD1
TGCGCCAGCAGCCAAGAAAAGGGACAGGGAGACAAACTGTTTTTT
CASSQEKGQGDKLFF
>NA|TRBJ2-7|TRBV18|TRBD2
TGTGCCAGCTCCCGGGGCGGGAGGACCCGCGAGCAGTACTTC
CASSRGGRTREQYF
>NA|TRBJ2-1|TRBV30|TRBD2
TGTGCCTGGAGTCGTAATAGCGGGACCTACAATGAGCAGTTCTTC
CAWSRNSGTYNEQFF
>NA|TRBJ2-5|TRBV18|NA
TGTGCCAGCTCACCATTCGGTAGTAGGCGGGACCAAGAGACCCAGTACTTC
CASSPFGSRRDQETQYF